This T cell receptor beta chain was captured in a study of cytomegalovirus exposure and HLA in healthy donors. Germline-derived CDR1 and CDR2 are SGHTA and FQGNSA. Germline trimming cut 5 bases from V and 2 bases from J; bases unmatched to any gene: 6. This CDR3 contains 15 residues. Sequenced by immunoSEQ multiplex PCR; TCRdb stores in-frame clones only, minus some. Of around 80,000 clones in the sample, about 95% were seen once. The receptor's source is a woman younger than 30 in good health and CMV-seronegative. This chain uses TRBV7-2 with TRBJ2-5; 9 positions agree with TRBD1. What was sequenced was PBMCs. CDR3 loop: CASSTPTGGQETQYF. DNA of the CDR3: TGTGCCAGCAGCACCCCGACAGGGGGTCAAGAGACCCAGTACTTC.